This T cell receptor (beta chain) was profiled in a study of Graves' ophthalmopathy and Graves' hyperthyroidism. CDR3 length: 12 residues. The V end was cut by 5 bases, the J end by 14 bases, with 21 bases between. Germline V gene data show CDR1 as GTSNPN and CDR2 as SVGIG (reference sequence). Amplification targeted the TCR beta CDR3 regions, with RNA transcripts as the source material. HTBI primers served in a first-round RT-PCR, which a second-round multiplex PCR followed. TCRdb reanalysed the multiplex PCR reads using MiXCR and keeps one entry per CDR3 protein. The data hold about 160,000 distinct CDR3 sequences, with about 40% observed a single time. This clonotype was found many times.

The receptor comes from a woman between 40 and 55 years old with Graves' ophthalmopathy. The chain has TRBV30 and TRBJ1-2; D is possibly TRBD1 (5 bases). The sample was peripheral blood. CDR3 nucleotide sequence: TGTGCCTGGGATATGGGGGGAATTCCTAGGACCTTC. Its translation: CAWDMGGIPRTF.